A selection of T cell receptor beta chains follows, all from one sample in a study of beta chain features in type 1 diabetes. Data came from immunoSEQ multiplex PCR; TCRdb stores just in-frame clones and leaves some out. Among hundreds of thousands of clones listed, roughly an eighth were seen once. The sample comprised naive CD4+ T cells from blood. Receptor source: a man younger than 45 with type 1 diabetes. The CDR3 runs from the conserved cysteine through the conserved F or W. The D gene is left open where the match is weak. Rows give clone size only sometimes, using once, few, many, or a class for an expanded clone.

j_gene	v_gene	d_gene	abundance	CDR3nt	CDR3aa
TRBJ2-7	TRBV21-1	-	-	TGTGCCAGCAGCAAAGTCCCCCGGGGGGTCCACTACGAGCAGTACTTC	CASSKVPRGVHYEQYF
TRBJ2-4	TRBV28	TRBD1	few	TGTGCCAGCAGTGGCACCGGGACAGCCAAGGGGTTATCCTTTCAGTACTTC	CASSGTGTAKGLSFQYF
TRBJ2-7	TRBV28	TRBD2	-	TGTGCCAGCAGTTCCCGCGGGAGGGCGAACGGCGAGCAGTACTTC	CASSSRGRANGEQYF
TRBJ1-1	TRBV6-6	TRBD1	-	TGTGCCAGCAGGGAGACAGGGGGGGTCGCTGAAGCTTTCTTT	CASRETGGVAEAFF
TRBJ1-5	TRBV30	-	few	TGTGCCTGGCAGGATAGCAATCAGCCCCAGCATTTT	CAWQDSNQPQHF
TRBJ1-5	TRBV6-6	TRBD1	few	TGTGCCAACGCCCTCCGACAGGGGCGAGATCAGCCCCAGCATTTT	CANALRQGRDQPQHF
TRBJ2-3	TRBV7-3	-	-	TGTGCCAGCAGCTCCACACCTAGTGAGGGTACGCAGTATTTT	CASSSTPSEGTQYF
TRBJ1-3	TRBV7-9	-	-	TGTGCCAGCAGCTTAAATCGACAGGCACTCGGAAACACCATATATTTT	CASSLNRQALGNTIYF
TRBJ2-2	TRBV5-4	TRBD2	few	TGTGCCAGCAGCTTGGCGGCTAGCGGGAACACCGGGGAGCTGTTTTTT	CASSLAASGNTGELFF
TRBJ1-5	TRBV18	-	few	TGTGCCAGCTCACCATATGTTGGGGGCCAGAATCAGCCCCAGCATTTT	CASSPYVGGQNQPQHF
TRBJ2-7	TRBV18	TRBD2	once	TGTGCCAGCTCACCACCAGCGGGAGTTCCGGGCGAGCAGTACTTC	CASSPPAGVPGEQYF
TRBJ1-4	TRBV27	TRBD1	-	TGTGCCAGCAGTTCCCTAGCAGGGGGCAGAGAAAAACTGTTTTTT	CASSSLAGGREKLFF
TRBJ1-1	TRBV5-6	-	-	TGTGCCAGCAGCACCGACACGAACACTGAAGCTTTCTTT	CASSTDTNTEAFF
TRBJ2-7	TRBV4-3	TRBD2	few	TGCGCCAGCAGCCAGAAACTAGCGGGAGGACGCGAGCAGTACTTC	CASSQKLAGGREQYF
TRBJ1-5	TRBV7-2	TRBD1	few	TGTGCCAGCAGCTCCACGACAGGGCGAGGTCAGCCCCAGCATTTT	CASSSTTGRGQPQHF
TRBJ1-5	TRBV28	TRBD1	few	TGTGCCAGCAGTCTTTACAGGGGACTTCGGCCCCAGCATTTT	CASSLYRGLRPQHF
TRBJ2-7	TRBV4-1	-	-	TGCGCCAGCAGCCCAGTTACGGGACTTGACTCCTACGAGCAGTACTTC	CASSPVTGLDSYEQYF
TRBJ2-7	TRBV6-5	TRBD1	-	TGTGCCAGCAGCAGGAGGACAGGGGGTAACGAGCAGTACTTC	CASSRRTGGNEQYF
TRBJ2-7	TRBV9	TRBD2	-	TGTGCCAGCAGCACAGCTAGCGGGTCCTACGAGCAGTACTTC	CASSTASGSYEQYF
TRBJ2-1	TRBV27	TRBD1	-	TGTGCCAGCAGACCCACCCCGGTCGGGACAGGGTGGCAGTTCTTC	CASRPTPVGTGWQFF
TRBJ2-7	TRBV15	TRBD2	-	TGTGCCACCAGCAGAGATTTCGGTGGGGGGGAGAGATCCGAGCAGTACTTC	CATSRDFGGGERSEQYF
TRBJ1-5	TRBV4-2	-	few	TGTGCCAGCAGCCAAGAATCTTATAGCAATCAGCCCCAGCATTTT	CASSQESYSNQPQHF
TRBJ2-3	TRBV19	-	-	TGTGCCAGTAGTATCCTAGCAGCAGATACGCAGTATTTT	CASSILAADTQYF
TRBJ1-2	TRBV7-9	-	few	TGTGCCAGCAGCTTAGAGGCATCGGCGGATGGCTACACCTTC	CASSLEASADGYTF
TRBJ2-7	TRBV30	TRBD2	-	TGTGCCTGGAGTATGGGAGGGCCCTACGAGCAGTACTTC	CAWSMGGPYEQYF
TRBJ1-1	TRBV4-3	-	-	TGCGCCAGCAGCCAAGATGTCGGCACTGAAGCTTTCTTT	CASSQDVGTEAFF
TRBJ2-7	TRBV7-8	-	once	TGTGCCAGCAGCTTAGCTGGAGTCCTCTACGAGCAGTACTTC	CASSLAGVLYEQYF
TRBJ2-7	TRBV18	-	-	TGTGCCAGCTCACCACTGGGCAGGGAGGACGAGCAGTACTTC	CASSPLGREDEQYF
TRBJ2-1	TRBV5-1	-	few	TGCGCCAGCAGCTTGGACGGACAGCCCTCCTACAATGAGCAGTTCTTC	CASSLDGQPSYNEQFF
TRBJ2-3	TRBV28	TRBD2	-	TGTGCCAGCAGTTTACAAGGGGCGGGAGTAAAAGATACGCAGTATTTT	CASSLQGAGVKDTQYF
TRBJ1-1	TRBV11-2	TRBD1	-	TGTGCCAGCAGCCCCGGACAGGGGGCGACTACTGAAGCTTTCTTT	CASSPGQGATTEAFF
TRBJ1-1	TRBV5-1	TRBD1	few	TGCGCCAGCAGGGGACAGATGAACACTGAAGCTTTCTTT	CASRGQMNTEAFF
TRBJ2-7	TRBV5-1	TRBD1	-	TGCGCCAGCAGCTTGCTGTCGACAGGGGACTACGAGCAGTACTTC	CASSLLSTGDYEQYF
TRBJ2-2	TRBV7-3	TRBD1	-	TGTGCCAGCAGCCCCCGTACAGGGGGTAGGGCCGGGGAGCTGTTTTTT	CASSPRTGGRAGELFF
TRBJ2-7	TRBV4-2	-	-	TGTGCCAGCAGCCCAGTGAGAGACACCGAGCAGTACTTC	CASSPVRDTEQYF
TRBJ2-2	TRBV18	TRBD1	once	TGTGCCAGCTCACCAGGACAGGGCAACACCGGGGAGCTGTTTTTT	CASSPGQGNTGELFF
TRBJ2-2	TRBV18	-	-	TGTGCCAGCTCACCTGGAGGGGGCTTTAACACCGGGGAGCTGTTTTTT	CASSPGGGFNTGELFF
TRBJ2-7	TRBV13	TRBD1	few	TGTGCCAGCAGCTTAGGAACCCGGGACAGGGGCGAGCAGTACTTC	CASSLGTRDRGEQYF
TRBJ1-5	TRBV23-1	-	few	TGCGCCAGCAGTCACGTGCCGGAGATGGGCAATCAGCCCCAGCATTTT	CASSHVPEMGNQPQHF
TRBJ2-7	TRBV5-1	-	-	TGCGCCAGCAGCTTGGGAGACATGAGCTACGAGCAGTACTTC	CASSLGDMSYEQYF
TRBJ2-2	TRBV7-3	TRBD1	-	TGTGCCAGCAGCTTAGGGGTAGGACAGGGAGTCACCGGGGAGCTGTTTTTT	CASSLGVGQGVTGELFF
TRBJ1-5	TRBV5-6	-	few	TGTGCCAGCAGTCACCTGGGGCGGCCCCAGCATTTT	CASSHLGRPQHF
TRBJ1-5	TRBV9	-	-	TGTGCCAGCAGCGTAGGGGGGAGGGCAGATCAGCCCCAGCATTTT	CASSVGGRADQPQHF
TRBJ1-1	TRBV25-1	-	-	TGTGCCAGCAGTCATGAGGGGAACACTGAAGCTTTCTTT	CASSHEGNTEAFF
TRBJ2-1	TRBV5-1	-	few	TGCGCCAGCAGCCCGTATCTAGCGACGGCCAATGAGCAGTTCTTC	CASSPYLATANEQFF
TRBJ2-1	TRBV9	-	-	TGTGCCAGCAGCGTAGTTGGTCAGGGCTACAATGAGCAGTTCTTC	CASSVVGQGYNEQFF
TRBJ2-1	TRBV11-2	TRBD2	few	TGTGCCAGCAGTCCGACTAGCGGGAGAGCGCGGGGTGAGCAGTTCTTC	CASSPTSGRARGEQFF
TRBJ2-1	TRBV10-3	-	few	TGTGCCATCAGTGAGTTAGTTAAGCAGTTCTTC	CAISELVKQFF
TRBJ2-3	TRBV7-2	-	few	TGTGCCAGCAGCTTAGATTCTAGCACAGATACGCAGTATTTT	CASSLDSSTDTQYF
TRBJ2-1	TRBV2	TRBD2	few	TGTGCCAGCAGGCGGGAGAGCTCCTACAATGAGCAGTTCTTC	CASRRESSYNEQFF
TRBJ2-5	TRBV19	TRBD1	-	TGTGCCAGTAGTACCCACCCGGGACAGTCAGAGACCCAGTACTTC	CASSTHPGQSETQYF
TRBJ2-2	TRBV28	-	few	TGTGCCAGCAGTCAATACACCGGGGAGCTGTTTTTT	CASSQYTGELFF
TRBJ1-3	TRBV28	TRBD1	-	TGTGCCAGCAGTCCTGCGGACAGGGTCTCTGGAAACACCATATATTTT	CASSPADRVSGNTIYF
TRBJ1-1	TRBV18	-	-	TGTGCCAGCTCAGACTCTCAGAACACTGAAGCTTTCTTT	CASSDSQNTEAFF
TRBJ2-1	TRBV11-2	-	few	TGTGCCAGCAGCCCCCCGGGACACTACAATGAGCAGTTCTTC	CASSPPGHYNEQFF